One and the same sample provided the 14 T cell receptor beta chains below, sequenced in a study of cytomegalovirus exposure and HLA in healthy donors. PCR involved 60 Vbeta and 13 Jbeta primers. Sequencing was performed with immunoSEQ multiplex PCR; in TCRdb, only in-frame clones are kept and a portion is missing. Of under 200,000 clones listed, 80% to 85% are singletons. Sequencing was performed on PBMCs. These receptors all stem from a man between 40 and 49 years old in good health and CMV-seropositive.

The chain's CDR3 is CASSAPGTNTGELFF. CDR3 nucleotides: TGTGCCAGCAGCGCACCCGGGACTAACACCGGGGAGCTGTTTTTT. The genes are TRBV5-8 and TRBJ2-2, with D perhaps TRBD2 (6 bases). Trimming shortened V by 4 bases and J by 2 bases, and 12 bases separated the two germline ends. The V gene's germline CDR1 is SGHTS and CDR2 YDEGEE. The CDR3 consists of 15 residues.

The rearrangement uses TRBV11-2 and TRBJ2-2; 7 positions match TRBD1. Germline lookup yields CDR1 SGHAT and CDR2 FQNNGV. The J segment lost 4 bases and the V segment lost 4 bases, leaving 12 bases of the junction unmatched. CDR3 length equals 17 residues. The CDR3 spells CASSSKFPDRLTGELFF. The CDR3, as DNA: TGTGCCAGCAGCTCGAAATTCCCGGACAGGCTCACCGGGGAGCTGTTTTTT.

In nucleotides, the CDR3 is TGTGCCAGCAGCCCGACAGGGGGCCAGCAGCCCCAGCATTTT. Encoded protein: CASSPTGGQQPQHF. V gene TRBV7-9 combines with J gene TRBJ1-5; 10 nucleotides match TRBD1. With V trimmed by 5 bases and J by 7 bases, 5 bases remained unmatched. Germline V CDR1 and CDR2: SEHNR, FQNEAQ (reference sequence). The CDR3 runs to 14 residues.

In this sample, this clone turned up a few times. V and J are TRBV10-3 and TRBJ1-1; TRBD1 agrees at 8 bases. With V trimmed by 10 bases and J by 3 bases, 7 bases remained unmatched. Germline V CDR1 and CDR2: ENHRY, SYGVKD. This CDR3 region has 13 residues. The CDR3 here is CATKGQVDTEAFF. DNA for the CDR3: TGTGCCACAAAGGGACAGGTGGACACTGAAGCTTTCTTT.

The chain uses TRBV2 and TRBJ2-5; D is perhaps TRBD1 (8 bases). Trimming shortened V by 7 bases and J by 5 bases, and 17 bases separated the two germline ends. CDR1 is SNHLY and CDR2 is FYNNEI in the germline V gene. This CDR3 spans 14 amino acids. The CDR3 is CASTVQGGRETQYF. CDR3 sequence (DNA): TGTGCCAGCACCGTACAGGGGGGGAGGGAGACCCAGTACTTC.

The rearrangement joins TRBV6-1 to TRBJ2-7; 10 nucleotides match TRBD1. V trimming: 1 base; J trimming: 5 bases; junction bases outside the gene matches: 5. From germline, CDR1 is MNHNS and CDR2 SASEGT. There are 15 residues in the CDR3. The CDR3 here is CASSEETGGLDEQYF. For the CDR3, the DNA is TGTGCCAGCAGTGAAGAGACAGGGGGCTTGGACGAGCAGTACTTC.

This clone was detected once. The chain has TRBV5-4 and TRBJ1-6, with D tentatively TRBD1 (6 bases). Germline V gives CDR1 SGHNT, CDR2 YYREEE (reference sequence). V was shortened by 4 bases and J by 5 bases, with 13 bases between the two germline ends. The CDR3 has 15 residues. CDR3 in DNA: TGTGCCAGCAGCCGCCAGGGGAGAAATAATTCACCCCTCCACTTT. Translated, it gives CASSRQGRNNSPLHF.

On this clone itself: Other DNA sequences in the sample encode the same CDR3. J is TRBJ2-7 and V is TRBV9; TRBD2 is a possible D gene (6 bases). The ends were cut back, 3 bases at V and 6 bases at J, with 13 bases in the middle. Germline CDR1 SGDLS, CDR2 YYNGEE. The CDR3 is made up of 13 amino acids. The CDR3 DNA sequence: TGTGCCAGCAGCGCGGGAGTCGGGGGCGAGCAGTACTTC. This encodes CASSAGVGGEQYF. Full variable domain (missing parts from reference TRBV9 and TRBJ2-7): DSGVTQTPKHLITATGQRVTLRCSPRSGDLSVYWYQQSLDQGLQFLIQYYNGEERAKGNILERFSAQQFPDLHSELNLSSLELGDSALYFCASSAGVGGEQYFGPGTRLTVT.

The chain uses TRBV4-3 and TRBJ2-3; weak D call: TRBD1 (6 bases). This CDR3 is built from 16 residues. Trimming left V 4 bases short and J 4 bases short, with 18 bases between. Germline V gene data show CDR1 as LGHNA and CDR2 as YSLEER. CDR3 region: CASSRGQTGGADTQYF. The CDR3 DNA is TGCGCCAGCAGCCGAGGACAGACAGGAGGAGCAGATACGCAGTATTTT.

V gene TRBV20-1 combines with J gene TRBJ1-3; D is uncertain. The germline V gene has CDR1 DFQATT and CDR2 SNEGSKA (reference sequence). CDR3 length equals 11 residues. Trimming stripped 6 bases from V and 6 bases from J, with 9 bases between. The CDR3 loop is CSAPLENTIYF. The CDR3 DNA follows: TGCAGTGCCCCCTTAGAAAACACCATATATTTT.

This clone was detected a few times. The chain employs TRBV27 and TRBJ2-2, with 11 bases that match TRBD2. CDR3 length: 16 residues. V trimming: 10 bases; J trimming: 2 bases; junction bases outside the gene matches: 9. In germline, CDR1 is MNHEY, CDR2 SMNVEV (reference sequence). The CDR3 spells CATRSGLAVNTGELFF. CDR3 coding DNA: TGTGCCACACGCTCGGGACTAGCGGTTAACACCGGGGAGCTGTTTTTT.

This clone was found a few times. The chain carries TRBV28 and TRBJ1-1; D unresolved. Germline V lookup: CDR1 MDHEN, CDR2 SYDVKM. This CDR3 spans 11 amino acids. Trimming shortened V by 1 base and J by 6 bases, and 3 bases separated the two germline ends. CDR3 nucleotide sequence: TGTGCCAGCAGTTTATCTTCTGAAGCTTTCTTT. Amino acids: CASSLSSEAFF.

This rearrangement joins TRBV5-6 to TRBJ2-1, with 7 bases matching TRBD1. This CDR3 comprises 13 residues. V lost 8 bases to trimming and J lost 8 bases; unmatched junction nucleotides: 10. Germline CDR1 is SGHDT and CDR2 is YYEEEE. The CDR3 sequence is CASRVGGVDEQFF. The CDR3 DNA reads as TGTGCCAGTCGGGTAGGGGGCGTAGATGAGCAGTTCTTC. Together with reference TRBV5-6 and TRBJ2-1, the CDR3 gives the full variable domain: DAGVTQSPTHLIKTRGQQVTLRCSPKSGHDTVSWYQQALGQGPQFIFQYYEEEERQRGNFPDRFSGHQFPNYSSELNVNALLLGDSALYLCASRVGGVDEQFFGPGTRLTVL.

The rearrangement links TRBV6-4 to TRBJ1-3, with D uncertain. This CDR3 is 12 amino acids long. The germline V and J ends were trimmed by 6 bases and 9 bases, with 12 bases remaining between them. Germline CDR1 MRHNA, CDR2 SNTAGT. CDR3: CASSVSGSTIYF. CDR3 coding DNA: TGTGCCAGCAGCGTAAGTGGGAGCACCATATATTTT.